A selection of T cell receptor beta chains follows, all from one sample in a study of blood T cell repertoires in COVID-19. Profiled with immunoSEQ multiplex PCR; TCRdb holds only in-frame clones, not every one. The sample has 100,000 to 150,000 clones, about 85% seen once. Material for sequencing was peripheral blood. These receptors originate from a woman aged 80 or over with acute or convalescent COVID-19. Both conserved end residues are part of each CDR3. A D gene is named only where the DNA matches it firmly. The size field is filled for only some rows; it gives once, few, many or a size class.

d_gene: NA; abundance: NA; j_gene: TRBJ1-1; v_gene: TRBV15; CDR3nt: TGTGCCACCAAGGAGGGGGGGCGCCTAGTATCTGAAGCTTTCTTT; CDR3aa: CATKEGGRLVSEAFF
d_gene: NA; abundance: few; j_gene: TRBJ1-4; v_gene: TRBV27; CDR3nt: TGTGCCAGCAGTTTACAGGGAAGGCCGTCCACTAATGAAAAACTGTTTTTT; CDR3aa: CASSLQGRPSTNEKLFF
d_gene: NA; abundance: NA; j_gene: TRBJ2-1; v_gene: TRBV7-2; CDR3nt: TGTGCCAGCAGCCACGTGGGCGGGTACAATGAGCAGTTCTTC; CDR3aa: CASSHVGGYNEQFF
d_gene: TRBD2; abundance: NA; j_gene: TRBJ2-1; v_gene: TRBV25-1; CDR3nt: TGTGCCAGCAGTGATCCTAGCGGGGGGGCTTACAATGAGCAGTTCTTC; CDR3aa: CASSDPSGGAYNEQFF
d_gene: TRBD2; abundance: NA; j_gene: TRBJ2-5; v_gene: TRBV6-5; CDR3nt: TGTGCCAGCAGCCAGGTGGGGGGGGAGACCCAGTACTTC; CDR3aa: CASSQVGGETQYF
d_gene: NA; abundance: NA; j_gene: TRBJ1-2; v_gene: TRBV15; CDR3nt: TGTGCCACCAGCAGAGCACGGGTTGGCTACACCTTC; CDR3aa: CATSRARVGYTF
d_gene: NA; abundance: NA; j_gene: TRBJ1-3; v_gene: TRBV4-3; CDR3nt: TGCGCCAGCAGCCAACAGGGAGGGTCTGGAAACACCATATATTTT; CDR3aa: CASSQQGGSGNTIYF
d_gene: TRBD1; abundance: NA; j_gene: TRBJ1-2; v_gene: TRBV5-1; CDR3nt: TGCGCCAGCAGCCCGGACCTGGACAGGGCGTTGAGTTATGGCTACACCTTC; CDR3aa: CASSPDLDRALSYGYTF
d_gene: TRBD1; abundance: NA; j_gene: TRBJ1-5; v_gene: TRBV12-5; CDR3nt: TGTGCTAGTGGTTTAACAGGGGGCGATCAGCCCCAGCATTTT; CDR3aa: CASGLTGGDQPQHF
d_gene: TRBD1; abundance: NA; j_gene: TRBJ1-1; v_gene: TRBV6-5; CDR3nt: TGTGCCAGCAGAAAACTACAGGGGATGAACACTGAAGCTTTCTTT; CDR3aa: CASRKLQGMNTEAFF
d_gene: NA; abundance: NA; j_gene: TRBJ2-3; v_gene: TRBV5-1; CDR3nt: TGCGCCAGCAGTCTTGCCAGCGGGTTCACAGATACGCAGTATTTT; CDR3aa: CASSLASGFTDTQYF
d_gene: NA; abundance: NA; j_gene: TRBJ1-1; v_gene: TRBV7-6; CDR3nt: TGTGCCAGCAGCTTAAGCGAACTGAACACTGAAGCTTTCTTT; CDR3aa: CASSLSELNTEAFF
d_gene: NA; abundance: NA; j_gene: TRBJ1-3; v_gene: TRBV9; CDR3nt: TGTGCCAGCAGCGTATTCGGTGGCTCTGGAAACACCATATATTTT; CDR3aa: CASSVFGGSGNTIYF
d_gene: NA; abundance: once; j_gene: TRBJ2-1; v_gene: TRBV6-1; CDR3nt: TGTGCCAGCAGTGACGCGGGGGCAGGGTTCTTC; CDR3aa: CASSDAGAGFF
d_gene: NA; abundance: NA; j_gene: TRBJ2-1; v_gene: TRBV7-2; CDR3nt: TGTGCCAGCAGCCTCTTAGTGGTACAGGGAGAGCAGTTCTTC; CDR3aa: CASSLLVVQGEQFF
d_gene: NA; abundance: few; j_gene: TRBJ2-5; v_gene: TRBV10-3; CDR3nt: TGTGCCATCAGCTCGGGACTCGGGGAGACCCAGTACTTC; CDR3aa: CAISSGLGETQYF
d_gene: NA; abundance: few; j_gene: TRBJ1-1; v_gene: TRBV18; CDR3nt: TGTGCCAGCTCCCTAGGGGGAAACACTGAAGCTTTCTTT; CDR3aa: CASSLGGNTEAFF
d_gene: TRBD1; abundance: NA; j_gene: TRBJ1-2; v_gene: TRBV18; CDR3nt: TGTGCCAGCTCAATGGGACAGATGGATGGCTACACCTTC; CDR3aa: CASSMGQMDGYTF
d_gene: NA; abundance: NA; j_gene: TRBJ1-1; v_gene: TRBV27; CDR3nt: TGTGCCAGCAGTTTAGGGAGGGGAACTAACACTGAAGCTTTCTTT; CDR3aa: CASSLGRGTNTEAFF
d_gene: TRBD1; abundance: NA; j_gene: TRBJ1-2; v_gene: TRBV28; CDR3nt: TGTGCCAGCAGTTTGGGACAGGGTTATGGCTACACCTTC; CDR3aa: CASSLGQGYGYTF
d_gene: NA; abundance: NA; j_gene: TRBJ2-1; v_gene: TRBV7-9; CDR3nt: TGTGCCAGCAGCTTTGCCGATAGCTCCTACAATGAGCAGTTCTTC; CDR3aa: CASSFADSSYNEQFF
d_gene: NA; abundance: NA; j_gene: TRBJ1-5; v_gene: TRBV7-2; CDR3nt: TGTGCCAGCAGCTTACAGTACAATCAGCCCCAGCATTTT; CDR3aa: CASSLQYNQPQHF
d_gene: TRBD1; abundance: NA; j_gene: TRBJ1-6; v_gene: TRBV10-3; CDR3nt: TGTGCCACGACGGACAGGGCTAATTCACCCCTCCACTTT; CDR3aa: CATTDRANSPLHF
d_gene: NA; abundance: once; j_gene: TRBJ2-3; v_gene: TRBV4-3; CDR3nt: TGCGCCAGCAGCCAAGACCGCGGCGATACGCAGTATTTT; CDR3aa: CASSQDRGDTQYF
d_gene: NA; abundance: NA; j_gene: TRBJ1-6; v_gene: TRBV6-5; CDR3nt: TGTGCCAGCACCCGGACAGCGCGTAATTCACCCCTCCACTTT; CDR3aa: CASTRTARNSPLHF
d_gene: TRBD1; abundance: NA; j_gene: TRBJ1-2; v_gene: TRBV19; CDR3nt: TGTGCCAGTAAATCGGGACAGGGTCCCTATGGCTACACCTTC; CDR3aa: CASKSGQGPYGYTF